Many counts were recorded for the clone carrying this TCR beta chain. Its antigen is not known. The data belong to a study of T-cell memory formation after mild COVID-19. The study, taken as a whole, reports: Contracting CD4+ clones sat mainly in CM and EM; CD8+ in EMRA. A balance of CD4 and CD8 characterized clones contracting day 15 to 85, whereas later expanders leaned CD4+. Confirmation of SARS-CoV-2 specificity was lacking for second-wave clones peaking day 37.

Germline CDR1 SGHRS, CDR2 YFSETQ. The CDR3 covers 13 residues. Trimming removed 2 bases from V and 4 bases from J, with 9 bases in between. 5'RACE primed from the constant segment yielded TCR alpha and TCR beta cDNA libraries bearing sample barcodes and UMIs. TCRdb reprocessed the 5' RACE reads with MiXCR, giving one entry per CDR3 protein. There are over 500,000 distinct CDR3 sequences in the sample; roughly 17% occur only once, and roughly 7.8% lies in the top ten. The chain is built from TRBV5-1 and TRBJ2-5, with D possibly matching TRBD1 (6 bases). The sequencing input was PBMCs or a T cell subset sorted from them (not recorded which). This sequence originates from an adult woman who had mild COVID-19 (a few samples of this study predate the infection). Cell type and time point are not known. The CDR3 reads CASSFQGRETQYF. DNA for the CDR3: TGCGCCAGCAGCTTTCAGGGGCGAGAGACCCAGTACTTC.